The entry that follows covers one TCR beta chain sequence. Its specificity is unknown. These data come from a study of cytomegalovirus exposure and HLA in healthy donors. Turning to the study itself: The same platform used for the 500 to 850 first-cohort repertoires was also used for the 120 or so validation repertoires, as a later analysis reported. Study-wide findings and caveats: Among the CMV-associated chains, three were confirmed in vitro as specific for CMV antigens. The study flagged some 170 TCR beta chains as cytomegalovirus-associated.

While the first cohort had several hundred subjects, the donors belonged to the separate validation cohort of about 120 subjects. The assay was immunoSEQ multiplex PCR, and TCRdb's table has in-frame clones only and misses some. There are 110,000 or so clones in the sample; roughly 83% occur only once, and under 5% lies in the top ten. In germline, CDR1 is SGHAT, CDR2 FQNNGV. Trimming shortened V by 5 bases and J by 0 bases, and 17 bases separated the two germline ends. This CDR3 has 18 amino acids. V is TRBV11-2 and J is TRBJ1-6, with a tentative D call TRBD1 (5 bases). The origin of this receptor is a man aged 18 to 29 in good health and CMV-seronegative. Sequencing used PBMCs. The CDR3 sequence: CASSMSITGSSYNSPLHF. In nucleotides, the CDR3 is TGTGCCAGCAGCATGAGTATTACAGGCAGCTCCTATAATTCACCCCTCCACTTT. Using reference TRBV11-2 and TRBJ1-6 for the parts outside the CDR3, the full variable domain is EAGVAQSPRYKIIEKRQSVAFWCNPISGHATLYWYQQILGQGPKLLIQFQNNGVVDDSQLPKDRFSAERLKGVDSTLKIQPAKLEDSAVYLCASSMSITGSSYNSPLHFGNGTRLTVT.